Below, one TCR beta chain is given with its context. This record comes from a study of control samples from healthy donors and cancer patients. Assay: immunoSEQ multiplex PCR; the TCRdb copy retains only in-frame clones and omits some. The sample shows 130,000 or so clones, 88% of them seen only once. Looked up from germline, CDR1 is LGHNA and CDR2 is YNFKEQ. The germline V and J ends were trimmed by 1 base and 5 bases, with 14 bases remaining between them. The CDR3 length is 15 residues. The source is a man between 45 and 60 years old in good health. The sequencing sample was made of blood. This chain joins TRBV4-2 and TRBJ1-1, with no clear D. The CDR3 here is CASSQAVSRATEAFF. CDR3 sequence (DNA): TGTGCCAGCAGCCAAGCAGTCAGCCGAGCGACTGAAGCTTTCTTT.